This T cell receptor (beta chain) was recorded in a study of CD8+ T cells in alopecia areata. Extraction and reverse transcription of RNA yielded cDNA as the sequencing template. Sequencing used immunoSEQ multiplex PCR; TCRdb keeps in-frame clones, though not all of them. Among around 150,000 clones listed, 55% were seen once. CDR3 length equals 15 residues. The J segment lost 3 bases and the V segment lost 5 bases, leaving 7 bases of the junction unmatched. Germline V CDR1 and CDR2: SQVTM, ANQGSEA. In regard to this clone: Its antigen remains unknown.

From PBMCs, CD4+ and CD8+ T cells were sorted. Study results and limitations: There were also resident alphabeta T cells of normal skin sequenced in scalp samples. Scalp lesions, especially in alopecia totalis/universalis, had higher clonality than normal scalp. It was less clear whether patients shared TCRs than it was in mice, possibly because of HLA.

The sample comprised CD4+ T cells sorted from blood. The chain is built from TRBV29-1 and TRBJ2-2; 9 nucleotides match TRBD1. The clonotype was recovered from a human donor in good health. CDR3 in DNA: TGCAGCGTTCACAGGGGGCGGCTGGACACCGGGGAGCTGTTTTTT. It translates to CSVHRGRLDTGELFF.